This is a list of T cell receptor beta chains from one sample in a study of a mutant IDH1 vaccine in newly diagnosed glioma. TCRdb keeps only in-frame clones here, not all; method: immunoSEQ multiplex PCR. The sample records 30,000 to 40,000 clones, roughly 80% being singletons. The antigens these receptors bind are not known. Sequenced material: PBMCs, taken from a glioma patient whose treatment included an IDH1 peptide vaccine. All receptors come from a woman in her late teens or twenties with glioma. CDR3s include the opening cysteine and the closing phenylalanine or tryptophan. D genes are given only for firm matches. Size tells how often a clone was seen (once, few, many) or the class of an expanded clone, and some rows leave it out.

D,size,J,V,CDR3,DNA
TRBD1,NA,TRBJ1-2,TRBV6-1,CASSEGLGTASYGYTF,TGTGCCAGCAGTGAGGGCTTGGGGACAGCTAGCTATGGCTACACCTTC
NA,NA,TRBJ1-5,TRBV19,CASSIVISGPGSFQPQHF,TGTGCCAGTAGTATAGTGATTTCAGGGCCAGGGTCGTTTCAGCCCCAGCATTTT
NA,NA,TRBJ2-5,TRBV20-1,CSATRGETQYF,TGCAGTGCTACCAGAGGCGAGACCCAGTACTTC
NA,NA,TRBJ1-5,TRBV6-5,CASSLTGSSGNQPQHF,TGTGCCAGCAGTTTAACAGGGTCTTCGGGCAATCAGCCCCAGCATTTT
NA,NA,TRBJ2-5,TRBV7-8,CASSPNMGQETQYF,TGTGCCAGCAGCCCCAACATGGGCCAAGAGACCCAGTACTTC
TRBD1,NA,TRBJ2-2,TRBV6-4,CASRGQGTTGELFF,TGTGCCAGCAGAGGACAGGGGACCACCGGGGAGCTGTTTTTT
NA,few,TRBJ1-4,TRBV30,CASSRVGEKLFF,TGTGCCTCAAGCAGGGTGGGCGAAAAACTGTTTTTT
NA,once,TRBJ1-3,TRBV7-9,CASSRQTGSSGNTIYF,TGTGCCAGCAGTCGCCAGACAGGTTCCTCTGGAAACACCATATATTTT
NA,NA,TRBJ1-4,TRBV6-1,CASRSRNEKLFF,TGTGCCAGCAGGTCTCGTAATGAAAAACTGTTTTTT
NA,NA,TRBJ2-6,TRBV15,CATSRAKNPGVSGANVLTF,TGTGCCACCAGCAGAGCAAAAAACCCTGGGGTTTCTGGGGCCAACGTCCTGACTTTC
NA,NA,TRBJ1-1,TRBV19,CASSITGGRTEAFF,TGTGCCAGTAGTATTACGGGGGGCAGAACTGAAGCTTTCTTT
NA,NA,TRBJ2-3,TRBV7-7,CASSLAGGKPGTDTQYF,TGTGCTAGCAGCTTGGCTGGGGGGAAACCTGGGACAGATACGCAGTATTTT
NA,NA,TRBJ1-3,TRBV18,CASSPQGSGNTIYF,TGTGCCAGCTCACCACAGGGCTCTGGAAACACCATATATTTT
NA,NA,TRBJ2-5,TRBV10-3,CAISESSIGVETQYF,TGTGCCATCAGTGAGTCTTCTATTGGGGTGGAGACCCAGTACTTC
NA,NA,TRBJ2-7,TRBV7-2,CASSLSGPLSEQYF,TGTGCCAGCAGCCTCAGCGGGCCCCTTAGCGAGCAGTACTTC
NA,NA,TRBJ2-1,TRBV27,CASNFPGSYEQFF,TGTGCCAGCAATTTTCCTGGGTCATATGAGCAGTTCTTC
NA,NA,TRBJ2-7,TRBV19,CASSSSGGNYEQYF,TGTGCCAGTAGTAGTTCAGGGGGGAACTACGAGCAGTACTTC
TRBD1,NA,TRBJ2-3,TRBV19,CASKVGTASTDTQYF,TGTGCCAGTAAAGTAGGGACAGCGAGCACAGATACGCAGTATTTT
TRBD1,NA,TRBJ2-1,TRBV19,CASRKTGGGYNEQFF,TGTGCCAGTAGAAAAACAGGGGGCGGCTACAATGAGCAGTTCTTC
TRBD2,NA,TRBJ2-1,TRBV7-6,CASSLMVSGGRDEQFF,TGTGCCAGCAGCTTAATGGTCTCGGGGGGGCGGGATGAGCAGTTCTTC
NA,NA,TRBJ2-3,TRBV11-2,CASSFQGDTQYF,TGTGCCAGCAGCTTTCAAGGAGATACGCAGTATTTT
NA,NA,TRBJ2-3,TRBV5-8,CASSLGRGGLYTQYF,TGTGCCAGCAGCTTAGGGCGGGGTGGTTTGTATACGCAGTATTTT
NA,NA,TRBJ2-2,TRBV19,CASSIGSINTGELFF,TGTGCCAGTAGTATAGGAAGCATAAACACCGGGGAGCTGTTTTTT
NA,NA,TRBJ2-3,TRBV4-2,CASSQGGSADTQYF,TGTGCCAGCAGCCAGGGGGGTTCGGCAGATACGCAGTATTTT
TRBD2,NA,TRBJ2-1,TRBV29-1,CSVQPGLGFLPEQFF,TGCAGCGTGCAACCGGGACTAGGTTTTTTACCCGAGCAGTTCTTC
NA,NA,TRBJ1-4,TRBV15,CATSRDPGKLFF,TGTGCCACCAGCCGGGACCCAGGAAAACTGTTTTTT
TRBD2,NA,TRBJ2-1,TRBV4-3,CASSRQGRASGTYSYNEQFF,TGCGCCAGCAGCCGACAGGGAAGGGCTAGCGGGACTTATTCCTACAATGAGCAGTTCTTC
NA,NA,TRBJ1-1,TRBV18,CASSPQPNTEAFF,TGTGCCAGCTCACCACAGCCTAACACTGAAGCTTTCTTT
TRBD1,NA,TRBJ2-5,TRBV5-4,CASSLGQGARETQYF,TGTGCCAGCAGCTTGGGACAGGGGGCAAGAGAGACCCAGTACTTC
NA,once,TRBJ2-7,TRBV28,CAVDNKGSYEQYF,TGTGCCGTAGATAACAAGGGATCCTACGAGCAGTACTTC
NA,NA,TRBJ1-2,TRBV6-6,CASSLLPSSYGYTF,TGTGCCAGCAGTCTCCTCCCGAGCAGCTATGGCTACACCTTC
NA,NA,TRBJ2-3,TRBV6-5,CASSYSGVGDTQYF,TGTGCCAGCAGTTACTCGGGGGTAGGAGATACGCAGTATTTT
NA,NA,TRBJ1-3,TRBV13,CASSLERANTIYF,TGTGCCAGCAGCTTGGAAAGAGCAAACACCATATATTTT
NA,NA,TRBJ1-5,TRBV21-1,CASSSRQELVQPQHF,TGTGCCAGCAGCTCCCGACAGGAATTGGTTCAGCCCCAGCATTTT
NA,NA,TRBJ2-2,TRBV9,CASSVEGTGELFF,TGTGCCAGCAGCGTAGAGGGAACCGGGGAGCTGTTTTTT
NA,NA,TRBJ2-3,TRBV18,CASSPAWADTQYF,TGTGCCAGCTCCCCGGCTTGGGCAGATACGCAGTATTTT
NA,NA,TRBJ1-2,TRBV6-5,CASSYGEYGYTF,TGTGCCAGCAGTTACGGGGAGTATGGCTACACCTTC
NA,NA,TRBJ1-2,TRBV5-1,CASSLGRGDYGYTF,TGCGCCAGCAGCTTGGGGCGAGGGGACTATGGCTACACCTTC
TRBD1,NA,TRBJ1-2,TRBV14,CASSPRTGLGYGYTF,TGTGCCAGCAGCCCCCGGACAGGGCTCGGCTATGGCTACACCTTC
NA,NA,TRBJ2-7,TRBV18,CASSPKAGTFSEQYF,TGTGCCAGCTCGCCAAAGGCCGGGACCTTCTCCGAGCAGTACTTC
NA,few,TRBJ2-1,TRBV14,CASSQDLSGLYNEQFF,TGTGCCAGCAGCCAAGATCTGAGCGGCCTTTACAATGAGCAGTTCTTC
TRBD2,NA,TRBJ2-2,TRBV19,CASTGLAANTGELFF,TGTGCCAGTACGGGACTAGCGGCGAACACCGGGGAGCTGTTTTTT
NA,NA,TRBJ2-2,TRBV19,CASSIFGLPGELFF,TGTGCCAGTAGTATATTCGGCCTCCCCGGGGAGCTGTTTTTT
TRBD1,once,TRBJ1-5,TRBV28,CASRTSGGGRFQPQHF,TGTGCCAGCAGGACATCAGGGGGCGGACGATTCCAGCCCCAGCATTTT
TRBD2,once,TRBJ2-7,TRBV15,CATSGRGTYEQYF,TGTGCCACCAGTGGGCGGGGGACCTACGAGCAGTACTTC
NA,NA,TRBJ2-7,TRBV19,CASSPGGASYEQYF,TGTGCCAGTAGTCCGGGGGGCGCGTCCTACGAGCAGTACTTC
NA,NA,TRBJ1-3,TRBV6-5,CASSLFQGDGNTIYF,TGTGCCAGCAGTTTATTCCAGGGAGACGGAAACACCATATATTTT
NA,NA,TRBJ2-1,TRBV7-9,CASSLGVVNEQFF,TGTGCCAGCAGCTTAGGGGTAGTGAATGAGCAGTTCTTC
TRBD2,once,TRBJ2-3,TRBV2,CASGRLAATDTQYF,TGTGCCAGCGGGCGACTAGCGGCCACAGATACGCAGTATTTT
TRBD2,NA,TRBJ2-7,TRBV11-2,CASSLYSGRAWNEQYF,TGTGCCAGCAGCTTATATTCCGGGAGGGCCTGGAACGAGCAGTACTTC
NA,NA,TRBJ2-7,TRBV5-4,CASSLGQATHEQYF,TGTGCCAGCAGCTTGGGACAGGCCACCCACGAGCAGTACTTC
TRBD1,NA,TRBJ2-7,TRBV9,CASSDVDRGLDEQYF,TGTGCCAGCAGCGACGTGGACAGGGGGCTGGACGAGCAGTACTTC
TRBD2,NA,TRBJ2-7,TRBV7-2,CASREGLAATYEQYF,TGTGCCAGCAGGGAAGGACTAGCGGCTACCTACGAGCAGTACTTC
TRBD2,NA,TRBJ2-1,TRBV5-1,CASSPGLAEGDNEQFF,TGCGCCAGCAGCCCGGGACTAGCGGAGGGGGATAATGAGCAGTTCTTC
NA,few,TRBJ1-1,TRBV15,CATSRDMRFVAFF,TGTGCCACCAGCAGAGATATGAGGTTTGTCGCTTTCTTT
NA,NA,TRBJ2-2,TRBV4-2,CATSRTVSWTGELFF,TGTGCCACCTCGAGGACAGTTTCTTGGACCGGGGAGCTGTTTTTT
NA,few,TRBJ2-5,TRBV13,CASSTRRTQMAQETQYF,TGTGCCAGCAGCACACGGCGGACGCAGATGGCGCAAGAGACCCAGTACTTC